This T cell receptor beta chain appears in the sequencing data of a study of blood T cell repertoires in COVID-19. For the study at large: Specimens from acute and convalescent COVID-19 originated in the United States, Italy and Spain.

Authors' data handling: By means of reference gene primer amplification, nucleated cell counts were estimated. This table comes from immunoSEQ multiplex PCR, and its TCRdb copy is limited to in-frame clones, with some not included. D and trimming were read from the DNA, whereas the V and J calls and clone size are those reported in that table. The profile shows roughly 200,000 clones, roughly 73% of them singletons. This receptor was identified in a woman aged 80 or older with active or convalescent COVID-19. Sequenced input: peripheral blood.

CDR3 loop: CASSQVYTGGTEAFF. Here the CDR3 DNA reads TGCGCCAGCAGCCAGGTCTATACAGGGGGAACTGAAGCTTTCTTT. The rearrangement joins TRBV4-3 to TRBJ1-1, with TRBD1 matching over 8 bases. Germline loops: CDR1 LGHNA, CDR2 YSLEER. V was pared by 3 bases and J by 5 bases, with 8 bases of the junction left unmatched. This CDR3 contains 15 residues.